The present TCR beta chain was sequenced within a study of T cell changes during pregnancy in multiple sclerosis. The length of the CDR3 is 18 residues. V gave up 1 base and J gave up 0 bases; unmatched junction bases: 7. Looked up from germline, CDR1 is SGHRS and CDR2 is YFSETQ. Libraries were prepared by immunoSEQ multiplex PCR; TCRdb keeps only in-frame clonotypes and omits some of them. Among tens of thousands of clones listed, roughly 92% were seen once. Sequencing used peripheral blood, obtained in the third trimester of pregnancy. This rearrangement joins TRBV5-1 to TRBJ2-1; TRBD2 matches 10 bases. The TCR was taken from a female donor in good health, enrolled as a control in a pregnancy study. This CDR3 reads CASSLMASGGLSYNEQFF. The DNA of the CDR3 is TGCGCCAGCAGCTTGATGGCTAGCGGGGGCCTCTCCTACAATGAGCAGTTCTTC.